This entry features one TCR beta chain sequence. Its antigen is not known. Samples each yielded at least 6 micrograms of total RNA. This entry is derived from a study of blood T cells in healthy people across ages. The CDR3 has 15 amino acids. Trimming took 1 base from V and 0 from J, leaving 6 bases between them. Germline lookup yields CDR1 SEHNR and CDR2 FQNEAQ (reference sequence). Broader study findings: The study regarded diversity estimates from one million T cells as underestimates.

Primed by a sample-barcoded 5' primer and a J-beta primer mix, a second PCR proceeded for about 7 to 11 cycles. MiXCR was run by TCRdb on the 5' RACE reads, yielding one entry per CDR3 protein. The table includes over a million distinct CDR3 sequences, 35% to 50% detected once. The sequence was collected from a woman aged 55-69 years in good health. The chain combines TRBV7-9 with TRBJ1-4; unclear D gene. Sequenced: blood. CDR3 amino acids: CASSLETSTNEKLFF. The DNA for the CDR3 is TGTGCCAGCAGCTTAGAAACATCAACTAATGAAAAACTGTTTTTT.